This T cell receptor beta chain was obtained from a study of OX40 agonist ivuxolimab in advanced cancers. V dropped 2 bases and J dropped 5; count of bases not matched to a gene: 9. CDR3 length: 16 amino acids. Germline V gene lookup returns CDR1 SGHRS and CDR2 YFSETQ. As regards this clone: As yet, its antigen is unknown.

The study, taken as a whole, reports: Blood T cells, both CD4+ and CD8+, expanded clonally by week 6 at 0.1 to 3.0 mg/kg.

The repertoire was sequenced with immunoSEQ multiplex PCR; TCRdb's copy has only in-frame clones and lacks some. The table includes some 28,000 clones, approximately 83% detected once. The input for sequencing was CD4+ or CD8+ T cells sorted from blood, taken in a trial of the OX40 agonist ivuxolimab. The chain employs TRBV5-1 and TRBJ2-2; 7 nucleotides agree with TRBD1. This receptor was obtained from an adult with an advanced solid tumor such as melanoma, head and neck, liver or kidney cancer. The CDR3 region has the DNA TGCGCCAGCAGCTTCACAAGACAGGGTTGGACCGGGGAGCTGTTTTTT. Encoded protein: CASSFTRQGWTGELFF.